The following is a TCR beta chain sequence with its context. This sample was taken from a study of T cells expressing NK-cell markers. The TCR beta cDNA came from 5'RACE template switching with UMIs. TCRdb reprocessed the 5' RACE reads and reports one entry per CDR3 protein, with no DNA. The sample totals about 460,000 distinct CDR3 sequences. CDR3 length: 15 amino acids. Germline V gene sequence: CDR1 SEHNR, CDR2 FQNEAQ (reference sequence). This sequence originates from a woman aged 45-59 years in good health. Sequenced material: blood T cells: a sorted CD56 or NKG2C T cell subset, CD4+ or CD8+ T cells, or bulk PBMC T cells (not recorded which). The chain joins TRBV7-9 to TRBJ1-3; TCRdb proposes TRBD1, but this gene call is untestable without DNA. The CDR3: CASSLGDRAGNTIYF.